One TCR beta chain is described in this entry. Its antigen is not known. The germline V gene encodes CDR1 SGHAT and CDR2 FQNNGV. V shed 6 bases and J 1 base; nucleotides not matched to a gene: 0. The CDR3 contains 13 residues. The source of the sample is a study of OX40 agonist ivuxolimab in advanced cancers. Background on the study: Six ivuxolimab dose levels, 0.01 to 10 mg/kg, were given intravenously every 2 weeks.

Profiled with immunoSEQ multiplex PCR; TCRdb holds only in-frame clones, not every one. The sample has roughly 7,300 clones, roughly 85% seen once; the top ten hold around 1.9%. The study's findings and limits: Expanded clones belonging to CD8+ T cells outnumbered, on average, those of CD4+. Blood T cells, both CD4+ and CD8+, expanded clonally by week 6 at 0.1 to 3.0 mg/kg.

The sequencing here drew on CD4+ or CD8+ T cells sorted from blood, taken in a trial of the OX40 agonist ivuxolimab. This chain connects TRBV11-2 to TRBJ2-5; 9 nucleotides align to TRBD2. The clonotype comes from an adult with an advanced solid tumor such as melanoma, head and neck, liver or kidney cancer. In DNA form, the CDR3 reads TGTGCCAGCAGGGGACTAGCCCAAGAGACCCAGTACTTC. This translates into CASRGLAQETQYF.